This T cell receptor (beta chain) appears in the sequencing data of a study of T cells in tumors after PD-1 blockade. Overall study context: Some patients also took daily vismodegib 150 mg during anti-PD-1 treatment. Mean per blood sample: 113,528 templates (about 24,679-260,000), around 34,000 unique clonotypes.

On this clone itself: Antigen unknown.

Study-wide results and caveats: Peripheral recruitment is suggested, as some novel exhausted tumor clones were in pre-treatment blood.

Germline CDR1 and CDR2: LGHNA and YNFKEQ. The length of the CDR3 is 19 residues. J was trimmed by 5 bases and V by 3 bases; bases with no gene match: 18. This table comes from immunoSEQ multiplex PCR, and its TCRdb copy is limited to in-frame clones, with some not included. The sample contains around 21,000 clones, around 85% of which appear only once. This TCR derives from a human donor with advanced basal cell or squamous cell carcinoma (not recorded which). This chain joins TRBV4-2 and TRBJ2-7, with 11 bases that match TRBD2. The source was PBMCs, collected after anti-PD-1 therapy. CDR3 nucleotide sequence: TGTGCCAGCAGCCACCTACCCCCTACTAGCGGGGGCCGGGACAACGAGCAGTACTTC. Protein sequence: CASSHLPPTSGGRDNEQYF.